Given below is one TCR beta chain in context. With 1 base removed from V and 5 bases from J, the gap between germline ends came to 11 bases. The CDR3 consists of 14 residues. CDR1 is MDHEN, CDR2 SYDVKM, per germline. The sample belongs to a study of T-cell reconstitution after alpha-beta-depleted transplantation in children. Unique molecular identifiers were used to barcode this TCRbeta library. TCRdb reanalysed the PCR reads using MiXCR and keeps one entry per CDR3 protein. The sample lists about 600,000 distinct CDR3 sequences; 10% to 15% were seen once. J is TRBJ2-5 and V is TRBV28, with D unclear. Source: PBMCs, mostly from graft donor cells, taken 360 days after TCRalphabeta/CD19-depleted stem cell transplant. This TCR came from a male patient under 18 who had a stem cell transplant for acute myeloid leukemia, so the T cells may come from the graft donor. CDR3 coding DNA: TGTGCCAGCAGTTTATACAGCCCCCGCGAGACCCAGTACTTC. Amino acids: CASSLYSPRETQYF. The whole variable domain, filled in from reference TRBV28 and TRBJ2-5, reads DVKVTQSSRYLVKRTGEKVFLECVQDMDHENMFWYRQDPGLGLRLIYFSYDVKMKEKGDIPEGYSVSREKKERFSLILESASTNQTSMYLCASSLYSPRETQYFGPGTRLLVL.